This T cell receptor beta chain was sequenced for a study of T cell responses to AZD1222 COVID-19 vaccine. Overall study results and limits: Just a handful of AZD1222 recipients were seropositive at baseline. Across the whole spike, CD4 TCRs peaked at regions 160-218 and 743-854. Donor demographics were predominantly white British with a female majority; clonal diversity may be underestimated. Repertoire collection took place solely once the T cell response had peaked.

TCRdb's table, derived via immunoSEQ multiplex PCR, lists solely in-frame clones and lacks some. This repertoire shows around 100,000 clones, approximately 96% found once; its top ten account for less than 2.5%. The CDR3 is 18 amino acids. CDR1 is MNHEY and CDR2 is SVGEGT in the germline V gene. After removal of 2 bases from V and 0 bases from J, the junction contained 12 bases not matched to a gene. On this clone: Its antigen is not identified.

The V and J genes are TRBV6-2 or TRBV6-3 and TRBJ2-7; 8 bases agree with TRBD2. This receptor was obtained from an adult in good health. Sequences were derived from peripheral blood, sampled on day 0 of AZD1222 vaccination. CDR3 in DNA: TGTGCCAGCAGTTACCCGACGGGACTAGTAGGATCCTCCTACGAGCAGTACTTC. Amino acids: CASSYPTGLVGSSYEQYF.